A selection of T cell receptor beta chains follows, all from one sample in a study of persistence of HIV-infected CD4 T cells. Their target antigens are unknown. Produced via immunoSEQ multiplex PCR; TCRdb's table is partial and in-frame only. Of about 40,000 clones listed, 75% to 85% are singletons. The sequencing used CD4+ T cells sorted from PBMCs after roughly 18-hour stimulation, collected from a patient who received antiretroviral therapy. Every receptor here comes from an adult man with HIV who was CMV-seropositive. Both conserved end residues are part of each CDR3. Fields, in order: D gene, V gene, clone size, J gene, CDR3 DNA, CDR3 protein. A D gene is named only where the DNA matches it firmly. Expanded clones get a size class; other rows say once, few or many, or leave the size out.

d_gene: TRBD1
v_gene: TRBV2
abundance: .
j_gene: TRBJ2-7
CDR3nt: TGTGCCAGCGCGCGACAGGGGAGCGGGTACGAGCAGTACTTC
CDR3aa: CASARQGSGYEQYF

d_gene: .
v_gene: TRBV7-2
abundance: .
j_gene: TRBJ1-5
CDR3nt: TGTGCCAGCAGCTTAACAGGGCGGGCAAATCAGCCCCAGCATTTT
CDR3aa: CASSLTGRANQPQHF

d_gene: TRBD2
v_gene: TRBV5-6
abundance: .
j_gene: TRBJ2-7
CDR3nt: TGTGCCAGCAGCTTACGGGAGGGCTACGAGCAGTACTTC
CDR3aa: CASSLREGYEQYF

d_gene: .
v_gene: TRBV11-2
abundance: .
j_gene: TRBJ2-7
CDR3nt: TGTGCCAGCAGCTTAGAGGCGGGGTACGAGCAGTACTTC
CDR3aa: CASSLEAGYEQYF

d_gene: .
v_gene: TRBV7-2
abundance: .
j_gene: TRBJ2-4
CDR3nt: TGTGCCAGCAGCTCCTTGACCACAAGCGGACAGAATCAGTACTTC
CDR3aa: CASSSLTTSGQNQYF

d_gene: .
v_gene: TRBV18
abundance: .
j_gene: TRBJ1-1
CDR3nt: TGTGCCAGCTCACCACCTAGGGTTCTGGACACTGAAGCTTTCTTT
CDR3aa: CASSPPRVLDTEAFF

d_gene: .
v_gene: TRBV6-5
abundance: .
j_gene: TRBJ2-3
CDR3nt: TGTGCGGGCCTAAACCCCGGCCGCACAGATACGCAGTATTTT
CDR3aa: CAGLNPGRTDTQYF

d_gene: .
v_gene: TRBV5-6
abundance: .
j_gene: TRBJ2-7
CDR3nt: TGTGCCAGCAGGGTCGGGAGTGAGCAGTACTTC
CDR3aa: CASRVGSEQYF

d_gene: .
v_gene: TRBV4-3
abundance: .
j_gene: TRBJ1-2
CDR3nt: TGCGCCAGCAGCCAAGACTATTCATCCTACAGGGTGCTCTATGGCTACACCTTC
CDR3aa: CASSQDYSSYRVLYGYTF

d_gene: .
v_gene: TRBV5-1
abundance: .
j_gene: TRBJ1-5
CDR3nt: TGCGCCAGCAGCCCTGGGGAAAAGTCCGATCGAGCCCAGCATTTT
CDR3aa: CASSPGEKSDRAQHF

d_gene: .
v_gene: TRBV2
abundance: .
j_gene: TRBJ2-7
CDR3nt: TGTGCCAGCAACAAGCGGATGGGAAATTACGAGCAGTACTTC
CDR3aa: CASNKRMGNYEQYF

d_gene: .
v_gene: TRBV6-5
abundance: .
j_gene: TRBJ2-5
CDR3nt: TGTGCCAGCAGAGGGGAGACCCAGTACTTC
CDR3aa: CASRGETQYF

d_gene: .
v_gene: TRBV7-9
abundance: once
j_gene: TRBJ1-5
CDR3nt: TGTGCCAGCAGCGTTGCCAGCAATCAGCCCCAGCATTTT
CDR3aa: CASSVASNQPQHF

d_gene: .
v_gene: TRBV27
abundance: .
j_gene: TRBJ1-4
CDR3nt: TGTGCCAGCAGTTTATCACAGGGCCGCAATGAAAAACTGTTTTTT
CDR3aa: CASSLSQGRNEKLFF

d_gene: TRBD1
v_gene: TRBV7-2
abundance: .
j_gene: TRBJ2-5
CDR3nt: TGTGCCAGCAGCTTGGGACAGGGGGGTGTAGGGGAGACCCAGTACTTC
CDR3aa: CASSLGQGGVGETQYF

d_gene: TRBD1
v_gene: TRBV29-1
abundance: .
j_gene: TRBJ1-2
CDR3nt: TGCAGCGTAGACCACAGGGGATATGGCTACACCTTC
CDR3aa: CSVDHRGYGYTF

d_gene: .
v_gene: TRBV7-2
abundance: .
j_gene: TRBJ1-2
CDR3nt: TGTGCCAGCAGCCCGGAGAGGGTTGGGATATATGGCTACACCTTC
CDR3aa: CASSPERVGIYGYTF